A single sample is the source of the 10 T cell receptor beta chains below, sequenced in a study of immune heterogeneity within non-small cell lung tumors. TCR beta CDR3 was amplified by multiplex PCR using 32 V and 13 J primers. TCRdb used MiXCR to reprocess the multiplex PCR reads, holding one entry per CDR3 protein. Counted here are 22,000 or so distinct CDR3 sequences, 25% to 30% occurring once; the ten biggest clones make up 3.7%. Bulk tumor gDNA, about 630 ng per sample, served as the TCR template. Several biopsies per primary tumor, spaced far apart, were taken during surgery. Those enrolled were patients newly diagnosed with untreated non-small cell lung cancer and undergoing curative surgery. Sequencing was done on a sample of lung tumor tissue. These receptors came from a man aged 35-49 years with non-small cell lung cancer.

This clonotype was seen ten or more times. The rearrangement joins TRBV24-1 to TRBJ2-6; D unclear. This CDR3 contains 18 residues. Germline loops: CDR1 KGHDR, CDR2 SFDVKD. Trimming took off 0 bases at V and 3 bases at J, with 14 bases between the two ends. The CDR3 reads CATSDLEDPQIGANVLTF. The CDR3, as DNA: TGTGCCACCAGTGATTTGGAGGATCCTCAGATTGGGGCCAACGTCCTGACTTTC.

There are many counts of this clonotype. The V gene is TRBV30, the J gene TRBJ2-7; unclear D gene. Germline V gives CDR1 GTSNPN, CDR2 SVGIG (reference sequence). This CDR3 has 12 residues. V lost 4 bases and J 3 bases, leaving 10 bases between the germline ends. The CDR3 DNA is TGTGCCTGGAAAGGTGTCGGCTACGAGCAGTACTTC. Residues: CAWKGVGYEQYF.

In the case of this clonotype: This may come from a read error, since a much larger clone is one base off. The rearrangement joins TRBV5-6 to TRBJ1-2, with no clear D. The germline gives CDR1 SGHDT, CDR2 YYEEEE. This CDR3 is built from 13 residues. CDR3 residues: CVSSLFQFYGYTF. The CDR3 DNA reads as TGTGTCAGCAGCTTGTTTCAGTTCTATGGCTACACCTTC.

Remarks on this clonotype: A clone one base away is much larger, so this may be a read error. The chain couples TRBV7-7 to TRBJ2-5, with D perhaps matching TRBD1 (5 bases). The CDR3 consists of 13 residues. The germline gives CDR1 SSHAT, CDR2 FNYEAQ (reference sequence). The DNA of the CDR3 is TGTGCTAGCAGCTCCCAGGGTGTGGAGACCCAGTACTTC. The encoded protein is CASSSQGVETQYF.

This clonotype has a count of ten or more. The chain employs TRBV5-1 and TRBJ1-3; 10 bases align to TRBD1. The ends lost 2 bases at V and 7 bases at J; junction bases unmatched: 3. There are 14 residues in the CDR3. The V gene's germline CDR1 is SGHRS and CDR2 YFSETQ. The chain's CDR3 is CASSFATGGNTIYF. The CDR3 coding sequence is TGCGCCAGCAGCTTTGCGACAGGGGGCAACACCATATATTTT.

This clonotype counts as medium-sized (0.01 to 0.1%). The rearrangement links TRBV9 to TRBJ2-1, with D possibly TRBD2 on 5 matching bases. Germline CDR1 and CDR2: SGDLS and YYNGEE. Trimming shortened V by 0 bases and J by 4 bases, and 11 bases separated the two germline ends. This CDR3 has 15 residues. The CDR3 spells CASSVDPSWYNEQFF. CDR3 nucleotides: TGTGCCAGCAGCGTAGATCCTAGCTGGTACAATGAGCAGTTCTTC. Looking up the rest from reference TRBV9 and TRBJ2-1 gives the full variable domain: DSGVTQTPKHLITATGQRVTLRCSPRSGDLSVYWYQQSLDQGLQFLIQYYNGEERAKGNILERFSAQQFPDLHSELNLSSLELGDSALYFCASSVDPSWYNEQFFGPGTRLTVL.

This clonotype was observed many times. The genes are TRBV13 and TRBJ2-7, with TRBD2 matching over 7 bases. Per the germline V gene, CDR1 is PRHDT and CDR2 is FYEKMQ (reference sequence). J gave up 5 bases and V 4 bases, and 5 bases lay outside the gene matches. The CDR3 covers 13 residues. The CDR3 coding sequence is TGTGCCAGCAGCTCTCGGACTAGTCACGAGCAGTACTTC. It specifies CASSSRTSHEQYF.

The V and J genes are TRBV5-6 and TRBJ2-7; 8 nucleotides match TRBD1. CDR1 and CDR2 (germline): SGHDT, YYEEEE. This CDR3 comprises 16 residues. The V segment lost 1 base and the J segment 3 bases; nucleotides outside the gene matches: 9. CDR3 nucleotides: TGTGCCAGCAGCTTGTTTAGGCAGGGGGCGGACTACGAGCAGTACTTC. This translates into CASSLFRQGADYEQYF.

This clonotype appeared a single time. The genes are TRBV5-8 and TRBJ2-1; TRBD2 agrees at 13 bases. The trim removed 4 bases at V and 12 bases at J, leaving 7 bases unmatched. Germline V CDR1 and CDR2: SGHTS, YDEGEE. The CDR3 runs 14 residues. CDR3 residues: CASSTGTSGISQFF. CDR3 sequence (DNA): TGTGCCAGCAGCACTGGGACTAGCGGGATATCGCAGTTCTTC. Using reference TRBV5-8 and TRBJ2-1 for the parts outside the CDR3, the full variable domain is EAGVTQSPTHLIKTRGQQATLRCSPISGHTSVYWYQQALGLGLQFLLWYDEGEERNRGNFPPRFSGRQFPNYSSELNVNALELEDSALYLCASSTGTSGISQFFGPGTRLTVL.

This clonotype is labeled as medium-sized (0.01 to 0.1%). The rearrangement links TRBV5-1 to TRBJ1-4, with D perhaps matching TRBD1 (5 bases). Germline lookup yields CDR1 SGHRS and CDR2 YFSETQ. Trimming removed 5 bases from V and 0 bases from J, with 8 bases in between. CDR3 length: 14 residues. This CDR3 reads CASRSGPTNEKLFF. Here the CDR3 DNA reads TGCGCCAGCAGATCGGGACCAACTAATGAAAAACTGTTTTTT.